This T cell receptor beta chain was found in a study of T cells in localized non-small cell lung cancer. As to this clone: Its antigen is unknown.

Whole-study findings and limits: Elevated circulating T cell density in blood was associated with longer overall survival. It remains possible that heterogeneity exists, since only one tumor region was sequenced. A median of about 50 clones ranked among the top 100 in tumor appeared in adjacent lung. Of the tissues analyzed, uninvolved adjacent lung showed maximal T cell clonality, greater than tumor.

The CDR3 covers 11 residues. V gave up 4 bases and J gave up 12 bases, with 13 bases separating them. The V gene's germline CDR1 is MDHEN and CDR2 SYDVKM. Sequencing was performed with immunoSEQ multiplex PCR; in TCRdb, only in-frame clones are kept and a portion is missing. The sample has approximately 31,000 clones; 70% to 90% are singletons. The genes are TRBV28 and TRBJ2-7, with D possibly being TRBD1 or TRBD2 (5 bases each). The TCR comes from a female donor aged 60 or older with stage I lung adenocarcinoma. Sequences were derived from peripheral blood, sampled before any cancer treatment. CDR3 in DNA: TGTGCCAGCAGTTACCAGGGAGTTGGGTACTTC. Translated, it gives CASSYQGVGYF. The full variable domain, in which reference TRBV28 and TRBJ2-7 provide the parts outside the CDR3, is DVKVTQSSRYLVKRTGEKVFLECVQDMDHENMFWYRQDPGLGLRLIYFSYDVKMKEKGDIPEGYSVSREKKERFSLILESASTNQTSMYLCASSYQGVGYFGPGTRLTVT.